These 7 T cell receptor beta chains were sequenced from one sample in a study of long-term antiretroviral therapy in people with HIV. Researchers ran immunoSEQ v3.0 at survey level. Measured with immunoSEQ multiplex PCR; TCRdb has only the in-frame clones, and not every one. The sample has 25,000 to 35,000 clones, around 85% seen once; the top ten hold around 6.8%. Sequencing was performed on unsorted PBMCs, taken around 5 years before starting antiretroviral therapy. The source of these receptors is a man aged 50 to 59 with HIV.

This clone was observed once. The chain carries TRBV6-1 and TRBJ2-6; D ambiguous. This CDR3 region has 14 residues. V was cut by 5 bases and J by 0 bases, with 5 bases left in between. Germline V CDR1 and CDR2: MNHNS, SASEGT. The CDR3 reads CASSPHSGANVLTF. The CDR3 region has the DNA TGTGCCAGCAGTCCTCACTCTGGGGCCAACGTCCTGACTTTC.

This clone was detected once. V and J are TRBV5-6 and TRBJ1-5; weak D call: TRBD1 (6 bases). CDR3 size: 15 residues. V gave up 2 bases and J gave up 0 bases, with 9 bases separating them. Germline V gene lookup returns CDR1 SGHDT and CDR2 YYEEEE. CDR3 sequence reads: CASSLGTYSNQPQHF. CDR3 DNA: TGTGCCAGCAGCTTAGGGACATATAGCAATCAGCCCCAGCATTTT.

This chain uses TRBV18 with TRBJ2-7; D possibly uses TRBD1 or TRBD2 (5 bases each). V dropped 2 bases and J dropped 3 bases, with 11 bases sitting between them. The CDR3 contains 14 residues. Germline CDR1 reads KGHSH; CDR2 reads LQKENI. The CDR3 DNA follows: TGTGCCAGCTCACCAGGGGGACCCAACTACGAGCAGTACTTC. Its protein is CASSPGGPNYEQYF.

The DNA for the CDR3 is TGTGCCACCAGCAGAGACCGCTGGGGGGCTGGCACTGAAGCTTTCTTT. Translation gives CATSRDRWGAGTEAFF. The chain recombines TRBV15 with TRBJ1-1, with D perhaps matching TRBD1 (6 bases). V was clipped by 0 bases and J by 4 bases, with 15 bases between them. Germline-derived CDR1 and CDR2 are LNHNV and YYDKDF (reference sequence). CDR3 size: 16 residues.

The chain links TRBV7-2 to TRBJ2-5; D is uncertain. The CDR3 has 13 residues. The germline V gene has CDR1 SGHTA and CDR2 FQGNSA. Trimming cost V 3 bases and J 5 bases, with 10 bases left between them. DNA for the CDR3: TGTGCCAGCAGCTTCCCAGCCGAGGAGACCCAGTACTTC. Translation: CASSFPAEETQYF.

The chain uses TRBV28 and TRBJ2-7; 12 nucleotides match TRBD1. CDR3 length: 17 residues. The V gene end was trimmed by 3 bases and the J gene end by 5 bases; junction bases not matched to a gene: 11. Per the germline V gene, CDR1 is MDHEN and CDR2 is SYDVKM. The CDR3 bases are TGTGCCAGCAGTTTGATCCCCGGGACAGGGGGCCGTGACGAGCAGTACTTC. The encoded protein is CASSLIPGTGGRDEQYF. Using reference TRBV28 and TRBJ2-7 for the parts outside the CDR3, the full variable domain is DVKVTQSSRYLVKRTGEKVFLECVQDMDHENMFWYRQDPGLGLRLIYFSYDVKMKEKGDIPEGYSVSREKKERFSLILESASTNQTSMYLCASSLIPGTGGRDEQYFGPGTRLTVT.

This clone was seen only a few times. The V call is TRBV16, the J call TRBJ2-7; D ambiguous. Germline lookup yields CDR1 KGHSY and CDR2 FQNENV. This CDR3 spans 15 amino acids. The V and J ends lost 4 bases and 0 bases respectively, with 13 bases between them. The DNA of the CDR3 is TGTGCCAGCAGCCTGTCCCAGGATTCCTCCTACGAGCAGTACTTC. Its protein is CASSLSQDSSYEQYF.